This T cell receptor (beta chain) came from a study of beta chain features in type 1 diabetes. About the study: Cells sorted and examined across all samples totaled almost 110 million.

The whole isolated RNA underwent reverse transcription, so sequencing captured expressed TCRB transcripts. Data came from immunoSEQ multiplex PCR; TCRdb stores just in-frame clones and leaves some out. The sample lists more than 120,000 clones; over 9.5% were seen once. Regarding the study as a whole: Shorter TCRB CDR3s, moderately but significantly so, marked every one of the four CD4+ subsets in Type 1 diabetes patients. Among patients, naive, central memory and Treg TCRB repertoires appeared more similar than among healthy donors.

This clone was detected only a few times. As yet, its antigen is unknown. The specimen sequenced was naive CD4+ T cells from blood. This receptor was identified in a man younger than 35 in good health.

CDR3 sequence (DNA): TGCGCCAGCAGCGCCCCGGGACAGGCTGGTGAAAAACTGTTTTTT. This gives the protein CASSAPGQAGEKLFF. This chain connects TRBV4-1 to TRBJ1-4; TRBD1 matches at 8 bases. This CDR3 contains 15 residues. Germline CDR1 and CDR2: MGHRA and YSYEKL. V gave up 5 bases and J gave up 7 bases; unmatched junction bases: 9.